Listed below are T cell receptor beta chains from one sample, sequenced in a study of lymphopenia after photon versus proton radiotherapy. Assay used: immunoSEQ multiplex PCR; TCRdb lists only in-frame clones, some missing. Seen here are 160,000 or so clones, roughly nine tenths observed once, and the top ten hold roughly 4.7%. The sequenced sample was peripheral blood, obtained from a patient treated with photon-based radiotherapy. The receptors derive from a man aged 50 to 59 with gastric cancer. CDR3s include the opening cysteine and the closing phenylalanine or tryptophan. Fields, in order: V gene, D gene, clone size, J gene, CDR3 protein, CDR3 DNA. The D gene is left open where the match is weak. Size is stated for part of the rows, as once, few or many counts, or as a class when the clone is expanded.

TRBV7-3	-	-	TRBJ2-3	CASSSSWTDTQYF	TGTGCCAGCAGCTCATCATGGACAGATACGCAGTATTTT
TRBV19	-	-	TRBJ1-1	CAIDRGPLTEAFF	TGTGCCATTGACCGGGGACCGCTCACTGAAGCTTTCTTT
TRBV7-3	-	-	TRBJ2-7	CASSLNAGSAYEQYF	TGTGCCAGCAGCTTAAATGCGGGATCCGCCTACGAGCAGTACTTC
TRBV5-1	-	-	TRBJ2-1	CASSLSAYNEQFF	TGCGCCAGCAGCCTTAGTGCTTACAATGAGCAGTTCTTC
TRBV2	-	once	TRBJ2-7	CASSDGSSYEQYF	TGTGCCAGCAGTGACGGCAGCTCCTACGAGCAGTACTTC
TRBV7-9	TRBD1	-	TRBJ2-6	CASSLWTGGRSGANVLTF	TGTGCCAGCAGCCTTTGGACAGGGGGCAGGTCTGGGGCCAACGTCCTGACTTTC
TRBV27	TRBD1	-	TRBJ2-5	CASSLTGQGAETQYF	TGTGCCAGCAGTTTAACGGGACAGGGGGCGGAGACCCAGTACTTC
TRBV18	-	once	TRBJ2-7	CASSLATGSYEQYF	TGTGCCAGCTCACTTGCAACAGGGTCCTACGAGCAGTACTTC
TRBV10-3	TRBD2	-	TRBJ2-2	CAIRGTSGRGTGELFF	TGTGCCATCAGGGGGACTAGCGGGAGGGGAACCGGGGAGCTGTTTTTT
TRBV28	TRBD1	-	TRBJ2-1	CASRHSGTGGDQFF	TGTGCCAGCAGACATTCCGGGACAGGGGGTGATCAGTTCTTC
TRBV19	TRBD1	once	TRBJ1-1	CASSIRTGGSVTEAFF	TGTGCCAGTAGTATTAGGACAGGGGGGTCCGTCACTGAAGCTTTCTTT